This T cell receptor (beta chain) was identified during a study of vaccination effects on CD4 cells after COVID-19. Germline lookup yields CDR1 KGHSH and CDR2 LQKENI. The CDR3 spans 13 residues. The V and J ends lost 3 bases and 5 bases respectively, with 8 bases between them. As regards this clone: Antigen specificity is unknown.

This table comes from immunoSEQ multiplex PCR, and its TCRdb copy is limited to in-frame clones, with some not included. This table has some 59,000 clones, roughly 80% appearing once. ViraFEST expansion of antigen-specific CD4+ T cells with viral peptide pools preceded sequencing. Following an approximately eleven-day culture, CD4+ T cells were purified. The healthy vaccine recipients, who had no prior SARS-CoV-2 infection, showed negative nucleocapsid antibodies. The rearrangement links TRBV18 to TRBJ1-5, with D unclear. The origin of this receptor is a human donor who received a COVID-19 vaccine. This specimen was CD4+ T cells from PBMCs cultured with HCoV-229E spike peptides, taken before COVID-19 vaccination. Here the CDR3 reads CASSPGQDQPQHF. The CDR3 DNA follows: TGTGCCAGCTCACCGGGCCAGGATCAGCCCCAGCATTTT.